The sequence of this T cell receptor (beta chain) was determined in a study of response to subunit inactivated influenza vaccine. Points from the study as a whole: New T cells are recruited in small numbers by each seasonal influenza vaccination, according to the authors' suggestion.

This clonotype has at least ten counts. Its antigen is unknown. Trimming removed 4 bases at V and 3 bases at J, with 20 bases between. Germline CDR1 is SGHKS and CDR2 is YYEKEE (reference sequence). This CDR3 spans 17 amino acids. TCRdb re-analysed the RT-PCR reads in MiXCR, keeping a single row per CDR3 protein. The sample consists of 590,000 or so distinct CDR3 sequences, 14% of them appearing once. The clonotype comes from a man aged 50-60 years who received an inactivated influenza vaccine. This sequence joins TRBV5-5 and TRBJ1-3; the D is unclear. The sequencing here drew on PBMCs from blood, taken 14 to 15 days before vaccination. In DNA, the CDR3 is TGTGCCAGCAGCCCGGCGGCGGGCCGGGCGAGTGGAAACACCATATATTTT. It yields the protein CASSPAAGRASGNTIYF.